This T cell receptor (beta chain) appears in the sequencing data of a study of blood T cells in healthy people across ages. Broader study findings: Samples with more naive T cells showed higher observed beta diversity. Diversity was higher, and naive CD4+ cells more numerous, in long-lived donors than in aged donors.

The CDR3 totals 16 residues. V lost 1 base, J lost 6 bases, and 15 bases lay in between. Germline values: CDR1 MDHEN, CDR2 SYDVKM. Combining a sample-barcoded 5' primer with a J-beta primer mix, a second PCR ran for about 6 to 11 cycles. TCRdb recomputed calls from the 5' RACE reads with MiXCR, one row per CDR3 protein. The sample carries approximately 1.5 million distinct CDR3 sequences, about 42% recorded once. As regards this clonotype: The antigen remains unidentified.

What was sequenced was blood. The V call is TRBV28, the J call TRBJ2-2; D remains ambiguous. The TCR comes from a woman younger than 35 in good health. The CDR3 protein is CASSLFYQDRAGELFF. Written as DNA, the CDR3 is TGTGCCAGCAGTTTATTTTACCAGGATCGTGCCGGGGAGCTGTTTTTT.